The T cell receptor (beta chain) under discussion was sequenced for a study of T cell responses to AZD1222 COVID-19 vaccine. Profiling relied on immunoSEQ multiplex PCR, and the TCRdb table lists in-frame clones only, not all of them. The table records roughly 72,000 clones, around 88% of them present only once. Germline lookup yields CDR1 SGHAT and CDR2 FQNNGV. The CDR3 extends over 15 amino acids. After removal of 3 bases from V and 6 bases from J, the junction contained 4 bases not matched to a gene. The chain combines TRBV11-2 with TRBJ2-2; the match to TRBD2 covers 10 bases. This sequence originates from an adult who received the MenACWY meningococcal vaccine as a control. The source was peripheral blood, collected 28 days after the second dose of the MenACWY control vaccine. The CDR3 protein is CASSLLLAGAGELFF. The CDR3 DNA follows: TGTGCCAGCAGCTTGCTGCTAGCGGGGGCCGGGGAGCTGTTTTTT.